These T cell receptor beta chains were read from a single sample in a study of T cells in Graves' hyperthyroidism and ophthalmopathy. MiXCR, applied by TCRdb to the multiplex PCR reads, yields one record per CDR3 protein. The sample includes 190,000 or so distinct CDR3 sequences, roughly 18% of them seen just once. Sequences were obtained from blood. The receptors were gathered from a man in his forties or fifties with Graves' hyperthyroidism. The CDR3 runs from the conserved cysteine through the conserved F or W. A D gene is named only where the DNA matches it firmly. Size is stated for part of the rows, as once, few or many counts, or as a class when the clone is expanded.

cdr3_length clone_size j_call v_call d_call cdr3_nt cdr3_aa
16 many TRBJ2-3 TRBV28 . TGTGCCAGCAGTTTACCCCAAGGAGGATCCACAGATACGCAGTATTTT CASSLPQGGSTDTQYF
16 . TRBJ2-4 TRBV19 TRBD1 TGTGCCAGTAGTATAGCCGGGACAGGGTCACAAAACATTCAGTACTTC CASSIAGTGSQNIQYF
17 many TRBJ2-3 TRBV10-3 . TGTGCCATCAGTACCACCACCCGGGGGCACGGCACAGATACGCAGTATTTT CAISTTTRGHGTDTQYF
15 many TRBJ2-2 TRBV7-9 TRBD1 TGTGCCAGCAGCCTGGGACAGGGGAACACCGGGGAGCTGTTTTTT CASSLGQGNTGELFF
14 . TRBJ2-3 TRBV6-1 . TGTGCCAGCAGACCCACTATACGCACAGATACGCAGTATTTT CASRPTIRTDTQYF
16 few TRBJ1-1 TRBV20-1 TRBD1 TGCAGTGCGGGACCGGGGACAGGGGGGATTAACACTGAAGCTTTCTTT CSAGPGTGGINTEAFF
14 few TRBJ1-6 TRBV19 . TGTGCCAGTAGTATAAGGGGTGGTAATTCACCCCTCCACTTT CASSIRGGNSPLHF
13 many TRBJ2-7 TRBV30 . TGTGCCTGGACCGGATGGGGGGCGGGGGAGCAGTACTTC CAWTGWGAGEQYF
16 many TRBJ1-3 TRBV30 TRBD1 TGTGCCTGGAGTGTACTCGACAGGGGGACGGGAAACACCATATATTTT CAWSVLDRGTGNTIYF
12 . TRBJ2-3 TRBV12-5 . TGTGCTAGTGGGTACAGCACAGATACGCAGTATTTT CASGYSTDTQYF
14 many TRBJ2-7 TRBV6-1 . TGTGCCAGCAGTGAATACAACCGTCCCTACGAGCAGTACTTC CASSEYNRPYEQYF